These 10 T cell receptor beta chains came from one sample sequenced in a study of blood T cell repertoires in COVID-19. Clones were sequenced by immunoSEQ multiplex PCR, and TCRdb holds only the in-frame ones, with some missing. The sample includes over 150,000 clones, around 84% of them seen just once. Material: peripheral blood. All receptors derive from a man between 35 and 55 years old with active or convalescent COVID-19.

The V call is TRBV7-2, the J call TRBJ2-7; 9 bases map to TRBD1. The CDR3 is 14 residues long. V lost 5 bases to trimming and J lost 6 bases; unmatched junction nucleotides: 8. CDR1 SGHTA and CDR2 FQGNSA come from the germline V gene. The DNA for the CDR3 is TGTGCCAGCAGCACTTCCGGGACAGGGATCGAGCAGTACTTC. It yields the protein CASSTSGTGIEQYF.

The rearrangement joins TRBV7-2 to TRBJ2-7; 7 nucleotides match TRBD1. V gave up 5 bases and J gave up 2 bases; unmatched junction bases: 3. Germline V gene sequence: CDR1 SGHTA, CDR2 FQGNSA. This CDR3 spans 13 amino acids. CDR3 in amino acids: CASSRDSPYEQYF. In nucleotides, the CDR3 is TGTGCCAGCAGCCGGGACAGCCCCTACGAGCAGTACTTC.

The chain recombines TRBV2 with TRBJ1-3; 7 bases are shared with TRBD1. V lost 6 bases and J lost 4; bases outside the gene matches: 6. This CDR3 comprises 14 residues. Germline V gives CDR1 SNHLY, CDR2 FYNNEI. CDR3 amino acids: CASSEGARGNTIYF. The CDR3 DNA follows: TGTGCCAGCAGCGAGGGGGCGCGAGGAAACACCATATATTTT.

CDR3 residues: CASSWGVNTEAFF. The CDR3 region has the DNA TGTGCCAGCAGCTGGGGGGTGAACACTGAAGCTTTCTTT. The J gene is TRBJ1-1, the V gene TRBV2, with D possibly matching TRBD1 (5 bases). CDR3 length: 13 residues. Between the trimmed V and J ends, which lost 6 bases and 0 bases, there was a span of 8 bases. Germline lookup yields CDR1 SNHLY and CDR2 FYNNEI.

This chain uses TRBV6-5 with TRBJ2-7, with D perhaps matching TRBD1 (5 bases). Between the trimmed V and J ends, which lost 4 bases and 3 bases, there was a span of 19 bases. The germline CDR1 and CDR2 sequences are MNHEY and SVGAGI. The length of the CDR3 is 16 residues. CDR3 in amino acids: CASSSRARKRDYEQYF. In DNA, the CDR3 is TGTGCCAGCAGTTCCAGGGCCCGAAAAAGGGACTACGAGCAGTACTTC.

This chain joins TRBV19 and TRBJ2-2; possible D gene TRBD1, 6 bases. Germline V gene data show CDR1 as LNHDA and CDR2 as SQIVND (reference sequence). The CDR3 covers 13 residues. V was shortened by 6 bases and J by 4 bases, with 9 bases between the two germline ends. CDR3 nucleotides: TGTGCCAGTAGGACAGGCCCCACCGGGGAGCTGTTTTTT. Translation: CASRTGPTGELFF.

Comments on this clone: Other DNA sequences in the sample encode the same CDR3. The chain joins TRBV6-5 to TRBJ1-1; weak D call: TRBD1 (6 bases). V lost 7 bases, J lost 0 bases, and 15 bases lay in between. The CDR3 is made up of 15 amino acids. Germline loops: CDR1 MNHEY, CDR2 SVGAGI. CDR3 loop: CASTQGGGLNTEAFF. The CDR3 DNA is TGTGCCAGCACCCAAGGGGGGGGCCTGAACACTGAAGCTTTCTTT.

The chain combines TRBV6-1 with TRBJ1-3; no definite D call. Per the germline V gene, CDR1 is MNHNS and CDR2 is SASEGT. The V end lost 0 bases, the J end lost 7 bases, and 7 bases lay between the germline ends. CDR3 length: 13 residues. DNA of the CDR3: TGTGCCAGCAGTGAAGCGTCCGAGAACACCATATATTTT. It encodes CASSEASENTIYF.

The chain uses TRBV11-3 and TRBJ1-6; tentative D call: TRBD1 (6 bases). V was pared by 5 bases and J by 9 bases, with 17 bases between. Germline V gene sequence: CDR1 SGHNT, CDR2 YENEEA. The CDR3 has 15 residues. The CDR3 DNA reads TGTGCCAGCAGCCTATCCGGGACATCGGGTTCACCCCTCCACTTT. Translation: CASSLSGTSGSPLHF. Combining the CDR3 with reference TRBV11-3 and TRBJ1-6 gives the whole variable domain EAGVVQSPRYKIIEKKQPVAFWCNPISGHNTLYWYLQNLGQGPELLIRYENEEAVDDSQLPKDRFSAERLKGVDSTLKIQPAELGDSAVYLCASSLSGTSGSPLHFGNGTRLTVT.

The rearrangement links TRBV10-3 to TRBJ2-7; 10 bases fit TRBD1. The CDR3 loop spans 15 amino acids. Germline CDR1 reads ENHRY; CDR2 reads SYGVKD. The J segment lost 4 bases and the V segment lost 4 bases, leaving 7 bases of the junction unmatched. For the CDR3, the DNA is TGTGCCATCAGTGCTGGCGGGACAGGGGATTACGAGCAGTACTTC. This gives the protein CAISAGGTGDYEQYF.